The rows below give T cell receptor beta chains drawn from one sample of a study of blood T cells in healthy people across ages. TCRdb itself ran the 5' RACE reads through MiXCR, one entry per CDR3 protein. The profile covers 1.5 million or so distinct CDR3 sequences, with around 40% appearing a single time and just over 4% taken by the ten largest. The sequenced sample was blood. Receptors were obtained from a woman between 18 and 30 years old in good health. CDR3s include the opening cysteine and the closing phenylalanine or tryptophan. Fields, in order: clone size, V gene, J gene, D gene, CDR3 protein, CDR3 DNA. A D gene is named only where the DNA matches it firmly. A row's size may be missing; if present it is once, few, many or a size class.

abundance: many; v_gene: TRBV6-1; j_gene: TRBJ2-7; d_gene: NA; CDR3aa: CASTDPAGNLRWQYF; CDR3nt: TGTGCCAGCACAGATCCCGCGGGGAACCTACGATGGCAGTACTTC
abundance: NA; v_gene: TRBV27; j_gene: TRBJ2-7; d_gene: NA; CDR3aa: CASSLVAGPRDEQYF; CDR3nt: TGTGCCAGCAGTTTAGTGGCAGGGCCTCGGGACGAGCAGTACTTC
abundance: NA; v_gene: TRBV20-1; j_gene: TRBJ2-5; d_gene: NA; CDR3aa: CSARDWPVQETQYF; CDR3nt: TGCAGTGCTAGAGATTGGCCAGTCCAAGAGACCCAGTACTTC
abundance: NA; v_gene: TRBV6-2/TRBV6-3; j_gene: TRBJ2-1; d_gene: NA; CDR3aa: CASLTEYNEQFF; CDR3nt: TGTGCCAGCCTGACTGAATACAATGAGCAGTTCTTC
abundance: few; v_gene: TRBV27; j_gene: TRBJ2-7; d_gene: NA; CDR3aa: CASSFGKSYEQYF; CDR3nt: TGTGCCAGCAGTTTTGGGAAATCTTACGAGCAGTACTTC
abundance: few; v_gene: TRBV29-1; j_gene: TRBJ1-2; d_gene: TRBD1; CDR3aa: CSVNWGTGFHTF; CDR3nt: TGCAGCGTTAATTGGGGGACAGGGTTTCACACCTTC
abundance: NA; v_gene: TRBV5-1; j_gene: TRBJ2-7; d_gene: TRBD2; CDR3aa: CASSLMGRTSPLYSYEQYF; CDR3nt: TGCGCCAGCAGCTTGATGGGCAGGACTAGCCCCTTATACTCCTACGAGCAGTACTTC
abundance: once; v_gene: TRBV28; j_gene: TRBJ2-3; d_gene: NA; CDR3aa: CASSVDIGSDTQYF; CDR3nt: TGTGCCAGCAGTGTGGATATCGGGTCGGATACGCAGTATTTT
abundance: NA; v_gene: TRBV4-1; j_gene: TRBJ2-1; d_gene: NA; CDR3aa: CASSQGGPQETQFF; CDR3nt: TGCGCCAGCAGCCAAGGGGGTCCTCAAGAGACCCAGTTCTTC
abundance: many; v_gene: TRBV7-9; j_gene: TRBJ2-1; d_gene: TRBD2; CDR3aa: CASGRSSGTYNEQFF; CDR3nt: TGTGCCAGTGGGAGGTCTAGCGGCACCTACAATGAGCAGTTCTTC
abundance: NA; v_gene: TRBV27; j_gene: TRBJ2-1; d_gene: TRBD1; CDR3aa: CASSLRTGGRNEQFF; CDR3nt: TGTGCCAGCAGTTTGAGGACAGGGGGCCGCAATGAGCAGTTCTTC
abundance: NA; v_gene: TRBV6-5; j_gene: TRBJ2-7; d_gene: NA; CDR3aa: CASSYWRGFSYEQYF; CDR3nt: TGTGCCAGCAGTTACTGGCGGGGTTTCTCCTACGAGCAGTACTTC
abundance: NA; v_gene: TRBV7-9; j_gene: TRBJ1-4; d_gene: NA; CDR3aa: CASTQPSRREKLFF; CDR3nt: TGTGCCAGCACCCAGCCAAGCCGTCGGGAAAAACTGTTTTTT
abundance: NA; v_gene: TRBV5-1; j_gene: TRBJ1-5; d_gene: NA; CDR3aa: CASSLDGGPGQPQHF; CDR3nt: TGCGCCAGCAGCTTGGATGGGGGCCCTGGGCAGCCCCAGCATTTT
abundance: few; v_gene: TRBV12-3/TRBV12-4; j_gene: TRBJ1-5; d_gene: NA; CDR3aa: CASSLKGNSNQPQHF; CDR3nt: TGTGCCAGCAGTTTGAAGGGGAATAGCAATCAGCCCCAGCATTTT
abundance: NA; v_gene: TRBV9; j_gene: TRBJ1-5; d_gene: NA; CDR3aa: CASSGQADQPQHF; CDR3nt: TGTGCCAGCAGCGGACAGGCCGATCAGCCCCAGCATTTT
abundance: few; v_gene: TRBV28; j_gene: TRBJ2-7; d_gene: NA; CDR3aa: CASRHNSSSYEQYF; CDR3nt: TGTGCCAGCAGACATAACAGCAGCTCCTACGAGCAGTACTTC
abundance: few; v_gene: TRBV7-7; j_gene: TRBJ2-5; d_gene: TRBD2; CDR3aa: CASKPGTSGKETQYF; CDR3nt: TGTGCTAGCAAACCCGGGACTAGCGGGAAAGAGACCCAGTACTTC
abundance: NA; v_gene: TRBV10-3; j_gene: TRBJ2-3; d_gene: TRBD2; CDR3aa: CAISESASGSRDTQYF; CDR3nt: TGTGCCATCAGTGAGTCGGCTAGCGGATCCCGAGATACGCAGTATTTT
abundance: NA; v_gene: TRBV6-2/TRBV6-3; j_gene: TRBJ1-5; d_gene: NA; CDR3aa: CASSYRAGNQPQHF; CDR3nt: TGTGCCAGCAGTTACAGGGCAGGCAATCAGCCCCAGCATTTT
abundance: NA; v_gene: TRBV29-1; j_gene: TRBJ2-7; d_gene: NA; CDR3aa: CSVEVRGSYEQYF; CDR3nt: TGCAGCGTTGAGGTTAGGGGATCCTACGAGCAGTACTTC
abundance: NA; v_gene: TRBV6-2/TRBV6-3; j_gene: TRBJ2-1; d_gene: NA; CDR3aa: CASNAASFYNEQFF; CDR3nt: TGTGCCAGCAATGCCGCCTCCTTCTACAATGAGCAGTTCTTC
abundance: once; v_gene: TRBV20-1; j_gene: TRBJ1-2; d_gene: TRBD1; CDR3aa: CSARDPQGASDGYTF; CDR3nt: TGCAGTGCTAGAGACCCACAGGGGGCAAGCGATGGCTACACCTTC
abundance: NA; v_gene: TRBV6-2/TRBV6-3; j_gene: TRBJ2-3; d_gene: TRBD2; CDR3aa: CASSYWRGAQQATQYF; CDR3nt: TGTGCCAGCAGTTACTGGCGGGGGGCCCAACAGGCTACGCAGTATTTT
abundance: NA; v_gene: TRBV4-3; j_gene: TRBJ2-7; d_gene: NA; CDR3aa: CASSQDEGANYEQYF; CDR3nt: TGCGCCAGCAGCCAAGATGAAGGGGCAAACTACGAGCAGTACTTC
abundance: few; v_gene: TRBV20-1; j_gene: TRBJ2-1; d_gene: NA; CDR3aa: CSAPNWGSNEQFF; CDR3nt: TGCAGTGCTCCTAACTGGGGGAGCAATGAGCAGTTCTTC
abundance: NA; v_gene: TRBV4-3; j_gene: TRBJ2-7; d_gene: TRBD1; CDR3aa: CASSQVPGTGDYEQYF; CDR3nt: TGCGCCAGCAGCCAAGTTCCCGGGACAGGGGACTACGAGCAGTACTTC
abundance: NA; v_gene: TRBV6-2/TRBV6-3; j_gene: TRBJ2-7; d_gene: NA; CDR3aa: CASRRYGAPYEQYF; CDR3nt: TGTGCCAGCAGACGGTACGGCGCACCCTACGAGCAGTACTTC
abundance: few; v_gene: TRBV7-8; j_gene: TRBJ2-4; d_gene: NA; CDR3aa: CASSQMGHEEQYF; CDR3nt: TGTGCCAGCAGCCAGATGGGGCATGAAGAGCAGTACTTC
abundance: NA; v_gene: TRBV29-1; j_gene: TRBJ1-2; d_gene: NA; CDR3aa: CSVEQGTQYGYTF; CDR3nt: TGCAGCGTTGAACAGGGGACGCAGTATGGCTACACCTTC
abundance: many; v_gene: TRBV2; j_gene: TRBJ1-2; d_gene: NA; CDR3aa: CASGGDGEVITF; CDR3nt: TGTGCCAGCGGGGGGGACGGTGAAGTAATCACCTTC
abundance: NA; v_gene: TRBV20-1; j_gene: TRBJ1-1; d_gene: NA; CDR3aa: CSASGSPNMNTEAFF; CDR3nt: TGCAGTGCTAGCGGTTCCCCAAACATGAACACTGAAGCTTTCTTT
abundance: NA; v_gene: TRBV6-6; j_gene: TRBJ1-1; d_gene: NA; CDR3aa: CASSYGQKRMNTEAFF; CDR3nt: TGTGCCAGCAGTTACGGACAGAAACGCATGAACACTGAAGCTTTCTTT
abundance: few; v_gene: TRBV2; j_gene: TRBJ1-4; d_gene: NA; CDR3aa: CASSTRYEKLFF; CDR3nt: TGTGCCAGCAGTACACGTTATGAAAAACTGTTTTTT
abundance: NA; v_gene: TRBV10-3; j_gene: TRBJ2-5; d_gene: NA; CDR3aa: CATGRGSGTQYF; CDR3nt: TGTGCCACGGGCCGGGGGAGCGGGACCCAGTACTTC